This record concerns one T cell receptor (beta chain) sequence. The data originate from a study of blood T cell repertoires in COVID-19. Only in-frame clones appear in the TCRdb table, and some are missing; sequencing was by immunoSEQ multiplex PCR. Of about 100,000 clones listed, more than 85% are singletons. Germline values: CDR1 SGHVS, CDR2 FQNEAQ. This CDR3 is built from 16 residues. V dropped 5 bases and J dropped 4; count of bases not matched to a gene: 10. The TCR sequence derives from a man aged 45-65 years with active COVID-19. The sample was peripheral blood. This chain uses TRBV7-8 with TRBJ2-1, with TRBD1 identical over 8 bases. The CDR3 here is CASSIEDRAPYNEQFF. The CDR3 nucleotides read TGTGCCAGCAGCATCGAGGACAGGGCCCCTTACAATGAGCAGTTCTTC.